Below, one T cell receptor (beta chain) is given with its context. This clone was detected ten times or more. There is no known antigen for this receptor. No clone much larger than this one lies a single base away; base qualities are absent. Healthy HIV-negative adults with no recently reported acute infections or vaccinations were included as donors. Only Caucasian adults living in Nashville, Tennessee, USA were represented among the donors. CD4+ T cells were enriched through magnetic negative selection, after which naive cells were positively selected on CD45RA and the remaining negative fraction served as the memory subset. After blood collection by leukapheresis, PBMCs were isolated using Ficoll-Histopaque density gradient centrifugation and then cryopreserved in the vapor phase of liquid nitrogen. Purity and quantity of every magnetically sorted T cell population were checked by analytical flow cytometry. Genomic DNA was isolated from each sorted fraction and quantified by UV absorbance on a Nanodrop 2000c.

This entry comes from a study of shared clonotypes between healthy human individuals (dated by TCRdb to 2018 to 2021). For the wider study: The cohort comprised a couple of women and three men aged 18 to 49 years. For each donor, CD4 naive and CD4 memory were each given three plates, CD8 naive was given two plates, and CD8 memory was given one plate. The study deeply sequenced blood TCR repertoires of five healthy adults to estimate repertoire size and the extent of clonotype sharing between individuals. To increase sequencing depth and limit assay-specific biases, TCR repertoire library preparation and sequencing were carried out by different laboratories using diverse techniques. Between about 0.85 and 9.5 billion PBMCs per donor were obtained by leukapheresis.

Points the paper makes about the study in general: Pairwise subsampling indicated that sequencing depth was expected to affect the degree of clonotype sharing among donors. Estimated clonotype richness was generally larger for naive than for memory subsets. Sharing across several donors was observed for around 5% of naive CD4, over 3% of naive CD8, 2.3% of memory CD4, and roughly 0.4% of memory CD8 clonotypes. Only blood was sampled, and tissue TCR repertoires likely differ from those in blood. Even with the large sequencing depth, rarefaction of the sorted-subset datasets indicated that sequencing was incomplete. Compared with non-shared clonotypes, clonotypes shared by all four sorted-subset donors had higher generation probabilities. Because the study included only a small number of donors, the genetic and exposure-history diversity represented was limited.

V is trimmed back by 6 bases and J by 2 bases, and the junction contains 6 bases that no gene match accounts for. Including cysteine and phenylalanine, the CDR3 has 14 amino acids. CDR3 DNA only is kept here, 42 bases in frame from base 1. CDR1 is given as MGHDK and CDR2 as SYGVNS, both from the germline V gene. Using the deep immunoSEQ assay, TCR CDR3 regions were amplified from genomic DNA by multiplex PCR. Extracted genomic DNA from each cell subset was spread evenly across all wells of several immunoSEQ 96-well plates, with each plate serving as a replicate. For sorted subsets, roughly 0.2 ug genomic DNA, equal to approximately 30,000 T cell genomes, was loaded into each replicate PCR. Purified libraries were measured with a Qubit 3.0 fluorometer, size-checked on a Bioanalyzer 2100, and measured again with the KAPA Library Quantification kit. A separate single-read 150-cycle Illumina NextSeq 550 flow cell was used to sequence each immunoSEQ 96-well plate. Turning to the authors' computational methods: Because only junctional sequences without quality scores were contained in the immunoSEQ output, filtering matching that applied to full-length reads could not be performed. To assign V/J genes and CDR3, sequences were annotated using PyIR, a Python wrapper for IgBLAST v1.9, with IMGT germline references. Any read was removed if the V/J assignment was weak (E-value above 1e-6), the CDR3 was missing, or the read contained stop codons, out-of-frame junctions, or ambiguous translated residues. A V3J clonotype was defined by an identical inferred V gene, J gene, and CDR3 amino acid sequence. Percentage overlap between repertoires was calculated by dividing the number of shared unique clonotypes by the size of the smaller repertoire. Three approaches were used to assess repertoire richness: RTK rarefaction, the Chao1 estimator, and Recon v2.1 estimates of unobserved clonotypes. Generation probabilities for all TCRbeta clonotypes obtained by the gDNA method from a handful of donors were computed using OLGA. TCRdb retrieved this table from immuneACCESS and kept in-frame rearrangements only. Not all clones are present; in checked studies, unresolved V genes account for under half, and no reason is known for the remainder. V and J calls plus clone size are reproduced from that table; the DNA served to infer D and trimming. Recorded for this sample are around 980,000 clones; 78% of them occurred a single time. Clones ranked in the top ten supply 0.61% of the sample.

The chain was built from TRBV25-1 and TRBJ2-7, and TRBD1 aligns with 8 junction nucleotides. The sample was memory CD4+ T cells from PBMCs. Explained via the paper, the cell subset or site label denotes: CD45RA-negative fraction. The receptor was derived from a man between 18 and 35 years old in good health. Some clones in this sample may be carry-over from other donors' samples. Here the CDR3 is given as CASRGGTGTYEQYF. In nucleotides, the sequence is TGTGCCAGCAGGGGCGGGACAGGTACCTACGAGCAGTACTTC.